This TCR beta chain was recovered during a study of T cells in localized non-small cell lung cancer. Germline V gene data show CDR1 as SGHTA and CDR2 as FQGNSA. V shed 3 bases and J shed 1 base, with 8 bases lying between them. The CDR3 covers 14 residues. Using immunoSEQ multiplex PCR, the repertoire was profiled, and TCRdb retains in-frame clones only, with some absent. In the table there are about 24,000 clones, about 90% of which are singletons. Specimen: peripheral blood, collected before any cancer treatment. The TCR sequence derives from a male donor older than 55 with stage I squamous cell lung carcinoma. This sequence joins TRBV7-2 and TRBJ2-3; no reliable D call. The CDR3 loop reads CASSFSLGTDTQYF. The CDR3 DNA reads TGTGCCAGCAGCTTTAGTCTTGGCACAGATACGCAGTATTTT.